This T cell receptor (beta chain) was recorded in a study of cytomegalovirus exposure and HLA in healthy donors. The PCR ran on 60 Vbeta and 13 Jbeta primers. Produced via immunoSEQ multiplex PCR; TCRdb's table is partial and in-frame only. The sample shows around 67,000 clones, roughly 75% of them seen only once. The CDR3 length is 14 residues. Germline trimming cut 7 bases from V and 3 bases from J; bases unmatched to any gene: 5. Germline V gene sequence: CDR1 SNHLY, CDR2 FYNNEI. A few counts support this clone. Sample: PBMCs. The chain links TRBV2 to TRBJ1-5; 8 bases map to TRBD1. The TCR comes from a woman under 40 in good health and CMV-seropositive. The CDR3 loop reads CASNPGGPNQPQHF. The CDR3 nucleotides read TGTGCCAGCAACCCAGGGGGCCCCAATCAGCCCCAGCATTTT.